This TCR beta chain was identified during a study of identical twins. Using its own MiXCR run on the 5' RACE reads, TCRdb lists one record per CDR3 protein. The repertoire holds about 520,000 distinct CDR3 sequences, with roughly 21% as singletons. CDR3 length equals 14 residues. The germline CDR1 and CDR2 sequences are SGHVS and FNYEAQ. Trimming removed 0 bases at V and 9 bases at J, with 9 bases between. This sample was shared with a second study, whose subject was T cells expressing NK-cell markers. That paper states: TCR beta repertoires came from sorted CD3+CD56+NKG2C+, CD3+CD56+NKG2C- and CD3+CD56-NKG2C+ T cells. Roughly 1.0-7.0% of CD8+ T cells in more than five donors belonged to dominant NKG2C+ clonotypes.

This receptor was identified in a woman aged 18-29 years in good health. Sequenced input: CD4+ T cells sorted from blood. V usage is TRBV7-6 and J usage is TRBJ1-6, with unresolved D. CDR3 coding DNA: TGTGCCAGCAGCTTAGCAGGGAATATTTCACCCCTCCACTTT. This encodes CASSLAGNISPLHF.